This T cell receptor (beta chain) was retrieved from a study of T cell responses to AZD1222 COVID-19 vaccine. Findings of the study overall: It was only a handful of AZD1222 recipients who were seropositive at baseline. Spike-specific TCR breadth and depth went up after people got two AZD1222 doses.

Using immunoSEQ multiplex PCR, the repertoire was profiled, and TCRdb retains in-frame clones only, with some absent. The sample has 150,000 or so clones; over 80% are singletons. This clone was detected only once. Antigen: not known. Germline-derived CDR1 and CDR2 are LGHDT and YNNKEL (reference sequence). Trimming took off 4 bases at V and 5 bases at J, with 17 bases between the two ends. This CDR3 region has 16 residues. The chain joins TRBV3-1 (or the pseudogene TRBV3-2) to TRBJ2-2, with D possibly TRBD2 on 5 matching bases. This receptor was obtained from an adult who received the AZD1222 COVID-19 vaccine. The starting material was peripheral blood, obtained 28 days after the second AZD1222 dose. As DNA, the CDR3 is TGTGCCAGCAGCCCCTCTACCGGGGTTAGGACCGGGGAGCTGTTTTTT. Residues: CASSPSTGVRTGELFF.